This TCR beta chain was retrieved from a study of blood T cell repertoires in COVID-19. Study details: From the United States, Italy and Spain came samples of acute and convalescent COVID-19. From T cells, B-cell-depleted T cells, or PBMCs came the material, which was cDNA or gDNA.

Germline loops: CDR1 MNHNS, CDR2 SASEGT. This CDR3 spans 14 amino acids. V lost 2 bases to trimming and J lost 7 bases, with 12 bases between them. Original handling: Amplifying reference gene primers gave estimates of nucleated cell counts. Sequencing used immunoSEQ multiplex PCR; TCRdb keeps in-frame clones, though not all of them. The V and J calls and clone size come from that table; D and trimming were worked out from the DNA. Of a few hundred thousand clones in the sample, about 86% were seen once. A Seattle source enrolled patients during active infection and followed them longitudinally. The chain combines TRBV6-1 with TRBJ1-5, with D perhaps matching TRBD1 (6 bases). This clonotype was sampled from a person between 70 and 80 years old with COVID-19, enrolled during active disease. Sequenced input: peripheral blood. CDR3 coding DNA: TGTGCCAGCAGTGAAAGCAGGGGTGGGCAGCCCCAGCATTTT. This translates into CASSESRGGQPQHF.